This T cell receptor (beta chain) originates from a study of response to subunit inactivated influenza vaccine. General study findings and limits: There was a suggestion from the authors that each seasonal influenza vaccination recruits few new T cells.

The ends lost 2 bases at V and 7 bases at J; junction bases unmatched: 6. The CDR3 consists of 15 residues. CDR1 and CDR2 (germline): SGHDT, YYEEEE. A word on this clonotype: The antigen is unknown.

TCRdb re-called the RT-PCR reads through MiXCR, storing one row per CDR3 protein. The sample has some 640,000 distinct CDR3 sequences; roughly 13% are singletons. The sequence derives from a man aged 50 to 60 who received an inactivated influenza vaccine. This specimen consisted of PBMCs from blood, obtained 14 to 15 days before vaccination. The chain carries TRBV5-6 and TRBJ1-4; TRBD1 matches 9 bases. The CDR3, as DNA: TGTGCCAGCAGCTTCTCGGACAGGGGAACTGAAAAACTGTTTTTT. This sequence encodes CASSFSDRGTEKLFF.